A few counts support the clone carrying this T cell receptor beta chain. Its target is not known. V was cut by 0 bases and J by 4 bases, with 16 bases left in between. The germline gives CDR1 LGHNA, CDR2 YSLEER. The CDR3 is 18 amino acids. The data derive from a study of molecular identifiers for immune sequencing clone quantification. A CD8+CD4-CCR7+CD45RA+ phenotype served as the sorting definition for naive CD8 T cells. Whole-study results and caveats: The sizes of highly expanded clones could be underestimated when identical TCR molecules share a barcode.

MiXCR was run by TCRdb on the PCR reads, yielding one entry per CDR3 protein. The sample has about 510,000 distinct CDR3 sequences; less than 30% are singletons. The source material was naive CD8+ T cells from blood, with Jurkat cell RNA spiked in. Described subset: FACS-sorted CD8+CD4-CCR7+CD45RA+ naive T cells. V usage is TRBV4-3 and J usage is TRBJ1-6; a weak D match, TRBD1 (6 bases). The origin of this receptor is a human donor in good health. Some libraries in this study had Jurkat cell RNA spiked in. The CDR3 reads CASSQDWGGPGYNSPLHF. The CDR3 nucleotides are TGCGCCAGCAGCCAAGATTGGGGGGGCCCAGGGTATAATTCACCCCTCCACTTT.